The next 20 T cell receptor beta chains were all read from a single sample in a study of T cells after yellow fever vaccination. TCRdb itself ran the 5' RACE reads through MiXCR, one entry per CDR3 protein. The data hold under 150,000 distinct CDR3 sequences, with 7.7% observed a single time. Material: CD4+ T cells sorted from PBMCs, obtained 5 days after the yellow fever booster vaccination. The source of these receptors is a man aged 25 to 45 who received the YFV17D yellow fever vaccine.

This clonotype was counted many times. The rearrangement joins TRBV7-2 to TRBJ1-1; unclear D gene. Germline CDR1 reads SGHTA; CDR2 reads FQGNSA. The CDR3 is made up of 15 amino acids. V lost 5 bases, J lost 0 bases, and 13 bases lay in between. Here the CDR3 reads CASSVAGPMNTEAFF. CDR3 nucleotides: TGTGCCAGCAGCGTCGCCGGGCCGATGAACACTGAAGCTTTCTTT. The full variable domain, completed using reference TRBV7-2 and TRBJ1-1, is GAGVSQSPSNKVTEKGKDVELRCDPISGHTALYWYRQSLGQGLEFLIYFQGNSAPDKSGLPSDRFSAERTGGSVSTLTIQRTQQEDSAVYLCASSVAGPMNTEAFFGQGTRLTVV.

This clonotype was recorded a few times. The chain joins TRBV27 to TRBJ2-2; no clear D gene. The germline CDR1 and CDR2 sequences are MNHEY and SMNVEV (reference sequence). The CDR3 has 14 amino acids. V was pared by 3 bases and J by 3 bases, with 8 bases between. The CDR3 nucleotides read TGTGCCAGCAGTTTGAGACGGGACACCGGGGAGCTGTTTTTT. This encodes CASSLRRDTGELFF.

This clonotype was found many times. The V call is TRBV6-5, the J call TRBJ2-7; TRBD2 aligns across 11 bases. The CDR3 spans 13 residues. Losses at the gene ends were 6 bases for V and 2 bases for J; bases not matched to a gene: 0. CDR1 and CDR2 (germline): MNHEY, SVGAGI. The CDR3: CASRTSGTYEQYF. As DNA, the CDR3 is TGTGCCAGCAGGACTAGCGGGACCTACGAGCAGTACTTC.

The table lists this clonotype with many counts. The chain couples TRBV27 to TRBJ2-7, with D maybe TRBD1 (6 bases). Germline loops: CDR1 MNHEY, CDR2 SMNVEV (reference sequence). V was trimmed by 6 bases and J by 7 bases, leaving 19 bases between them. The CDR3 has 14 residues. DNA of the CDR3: TGTGCCAGCAGCTTTACAGGGTATAATCTGGAGCAGTACTTC. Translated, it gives CASSFTGYNLEQYF.

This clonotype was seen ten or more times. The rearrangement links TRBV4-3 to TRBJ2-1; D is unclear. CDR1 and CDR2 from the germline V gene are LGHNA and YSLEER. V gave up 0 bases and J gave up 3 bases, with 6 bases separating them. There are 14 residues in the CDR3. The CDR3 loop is CASSQDLSYNEQFF. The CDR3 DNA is TGCGCCAGCAGCCAAGATCTCAGCTACAATGAGCAGTTCTTC.

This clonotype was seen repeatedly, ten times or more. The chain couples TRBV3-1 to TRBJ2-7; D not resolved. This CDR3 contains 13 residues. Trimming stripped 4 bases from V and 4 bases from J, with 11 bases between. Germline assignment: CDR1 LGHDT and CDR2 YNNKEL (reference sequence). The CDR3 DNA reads TGTGCCAGCAGCCCCGTGGAAGGGTACGAGCAGTACTTC. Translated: CASSPVEGYEQYF.

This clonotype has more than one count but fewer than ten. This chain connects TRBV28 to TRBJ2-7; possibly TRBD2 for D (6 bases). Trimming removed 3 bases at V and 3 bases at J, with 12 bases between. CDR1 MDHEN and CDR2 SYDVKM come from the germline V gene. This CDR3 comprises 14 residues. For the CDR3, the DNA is TGTGCCAGCAGTTTTTCCCGGACTAACTACGAGCAGTACTTC. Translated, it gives CASSFSRTNYEQYF. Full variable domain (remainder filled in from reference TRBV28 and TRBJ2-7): DVKVTQSSRYLVKRTGEKVFLECVQDMDHENMFWYRQDPGLGLRLIYFSYDVKMKEKGDIPEGYSVSREKKERFSLILESASTNQTSMYLCASSFSRTNYEQYFGPGTRLTVT.

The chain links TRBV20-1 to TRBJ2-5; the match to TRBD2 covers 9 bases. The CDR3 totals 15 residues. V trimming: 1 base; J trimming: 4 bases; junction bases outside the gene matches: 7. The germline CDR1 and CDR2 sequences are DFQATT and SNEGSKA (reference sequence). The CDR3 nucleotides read TGCAGTGCTAGAGTTAGCGGGAGACCCCCAGAGACCCAGTACTTC. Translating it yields CSARVSGRPPETQYF.

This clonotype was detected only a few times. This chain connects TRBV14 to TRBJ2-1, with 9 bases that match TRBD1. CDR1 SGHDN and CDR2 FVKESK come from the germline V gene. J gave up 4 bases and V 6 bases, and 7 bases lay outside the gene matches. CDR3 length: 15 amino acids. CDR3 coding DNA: TGTGCCAGCAGTCCCGGGACAGGGTCATACAATGAGCAGTTCTTC. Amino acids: CASSPGTGSYNEQFF. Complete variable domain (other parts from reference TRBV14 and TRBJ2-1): EAGVTQFPSHSVIEKGQTVTLRCDPISGHDNLYWYRRVMGKEIKFLLHFVKESKQDESGMPNNRFLAERTGGTYSTLKVQPAELEDSGVYFCASSPGTGSYNEQFFGPGTRLTVL.

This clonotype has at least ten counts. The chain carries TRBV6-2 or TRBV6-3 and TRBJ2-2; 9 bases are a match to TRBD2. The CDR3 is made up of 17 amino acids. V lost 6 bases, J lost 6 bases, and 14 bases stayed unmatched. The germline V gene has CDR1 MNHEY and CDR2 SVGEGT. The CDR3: CASRILSVSGSSGELFF. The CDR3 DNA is TGTGCCAGCAGGATTCTGAGCGTTAGCGGGAGTTCCGGGGAGCTGTTTTTT.

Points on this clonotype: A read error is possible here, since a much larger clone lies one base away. The CDR3 DNA reads as TGTGCCAGCAGCCCTGGTAGCGGACTAGCGTTTGATACGCAGTATTTT. It translates to CASSPGSGLAFDTQYF. The rearrangement joins TRBV7-2 to TRBJ2-3; 9 nucleotides agree with TRBD2. Germline-derived CDR1 and CDR2 are SGHTA and FQGNSA. The CDR3 sequence is 16 residues long. V lost 5 bases to trimming and J lost 6 bases; unmatched junction nucleotides: 12.

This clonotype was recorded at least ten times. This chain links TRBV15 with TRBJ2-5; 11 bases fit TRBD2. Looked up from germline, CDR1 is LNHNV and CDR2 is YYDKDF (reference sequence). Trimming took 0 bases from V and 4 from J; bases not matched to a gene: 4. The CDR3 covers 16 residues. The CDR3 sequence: CATSRELAGAVETQYF. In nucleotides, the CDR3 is TGTGCCACCAGCAGAGAACTAGCGGGAGCCGTAGAGACCCAGTACTTC.

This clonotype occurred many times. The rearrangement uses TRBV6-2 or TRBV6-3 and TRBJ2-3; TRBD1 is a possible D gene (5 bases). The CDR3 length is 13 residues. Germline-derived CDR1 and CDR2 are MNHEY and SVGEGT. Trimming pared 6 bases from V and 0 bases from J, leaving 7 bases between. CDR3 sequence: CASRRTSTDTQYF. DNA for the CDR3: TGTGCCAGCAGAAGGACAAGCACAGATACGCAGTATTTT.

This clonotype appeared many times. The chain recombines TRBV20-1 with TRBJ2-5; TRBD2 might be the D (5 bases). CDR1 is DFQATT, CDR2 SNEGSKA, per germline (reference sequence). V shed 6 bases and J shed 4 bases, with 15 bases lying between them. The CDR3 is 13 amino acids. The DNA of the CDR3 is TGCAGTGCCCCGGGATCCTGGGGAGAGACCCAGTACTTC. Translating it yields CSAPGSWGETQYF.

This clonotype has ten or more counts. The CDR3: CSASPRDTQYF. The CDR3 nucleotides read TGCAGTGCATCCCCCCGTGATACGCAGTATTTT. The V and J genes are TRBV20-1 and TRBJ2-3, with no clear D. This CDR3 is built from 11 residues. Germline values: CDR1 DFQATT, CDR2 SNEGSKA (reference sequence). Between the trimmed V and J ends, which lost 6 bases and 6 bases, there was a span of 10 bases.

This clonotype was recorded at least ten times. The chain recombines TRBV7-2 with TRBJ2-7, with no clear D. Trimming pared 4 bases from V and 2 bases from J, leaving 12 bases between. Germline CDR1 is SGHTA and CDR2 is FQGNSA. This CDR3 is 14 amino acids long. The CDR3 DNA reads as TGTGCCAGCAGCTCCTACAACCTCCCCTACGAGCAGTACTTC. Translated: CASSSYNLPYEQYF.

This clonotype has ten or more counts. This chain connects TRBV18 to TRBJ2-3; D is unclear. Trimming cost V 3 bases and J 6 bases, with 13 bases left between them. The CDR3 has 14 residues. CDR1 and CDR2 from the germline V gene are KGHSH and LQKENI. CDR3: CASSPQGVSDTQYF. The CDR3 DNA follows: TGTGCCAGCTCACCTCAAGGAGTTTCGGATACGCAGTATTTT.

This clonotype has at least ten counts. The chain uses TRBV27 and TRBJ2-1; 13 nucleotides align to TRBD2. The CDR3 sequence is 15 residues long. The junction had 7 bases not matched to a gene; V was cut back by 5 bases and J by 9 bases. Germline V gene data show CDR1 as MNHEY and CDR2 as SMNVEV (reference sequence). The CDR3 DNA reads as TGTGCCAGCAGTCGGACTAGCGGGAGTCGAAGTGAGCAGTTCTTC. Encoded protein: CASSRTSGSRSEQFF.

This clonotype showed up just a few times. The CDR3 reads CASTFFRRGIGSKTQYF. CDR3 bases: TGTGCCAGCACCTTCTTTCGTCGGGGGATTGGGTCAAAGACCCAGTACTTC. The V call is TRBV6-2 or TRBV6-3, the J call TRBJ2-5, with D tentatively TRBD2 (6 bases). Per the germline V gene, CDR1 is MNHEY and CDR2 is SVGEGT. There are 17 residues in the CDR3. V shed 7 bases and J shed 6 bases, with 27 bases lying between them.

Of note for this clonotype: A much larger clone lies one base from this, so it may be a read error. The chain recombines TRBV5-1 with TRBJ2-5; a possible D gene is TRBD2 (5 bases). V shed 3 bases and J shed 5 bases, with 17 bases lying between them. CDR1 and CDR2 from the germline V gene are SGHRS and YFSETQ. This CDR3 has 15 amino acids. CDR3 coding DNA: TGCGCCAGCAGCTCCCGGGATCAGGCTAGTGAGACCCAGTACTTC. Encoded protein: CASSSRDQASETQYF.